These 27 T cell receptor beta chains came from one sample sequenced in a study of CD8 T cells in Susac syndrome. After extraction with the RNeasy kit, roughly 0.5 to 1 ug of the RNA was reverse transcribed using random hexamers. TCRdb fed the immunoSEQ multiplex PCR reads into MiXCR, producing one record per CDR3 protein. The data contain around 280,000 distinct CDR3 sequences, about 90% of them singletons. The sample taken for sequencing was CD4+ T cells from PBMCs. The receptor source for this set is a human donor with multiple sclerosis.

The genes are TRBV29-1 and TRBJ1-1; 9 nucleotides align to TRBD1. The CDR3 spans 11 residues. Germline loops: CDR1 SQVTM, CDR2 ANQGSEA. The V gene end was trimmed by 6 bases and the J gene end by 7 bases; junction bases not matched to a gene: 3. DNA for the CDR3: TGCAGCGTGCGACAGGGGGGTGAAGCTTTCTTT. Residues: CSVRQGGEAFF.

This rearrangement joins TRBV20-1 to TRBJ2-1, with 12 bases that match TRBD2. Per germline, CDR1 DFQATT and CDR2 SNEGSKA (reference sequence). This CDR3 has 18 amino acids. The junction had 17 bases not matched to a gene; V was cut back by 3 bases and J by 8 bases. This CDR3 reads CSASPIKPSGGARDEQFF. The CDR3 nucleotides read TGCAGTGCTAGCCCGATTAAACCTAGCGGGGGGGCCAGGGATGAGCAGTTCTTC.

This clonotype was seen once. The chain links TRBV19 to TRBJ1-6; D may be TRBD1 (6 bases). Per the germline V gene, CDR1 is LNHDA and CDR2 is SQIVND (reference sequence). CDR3 length: 16 residues. V dropped 7 bases and J dropped 10 bases, with 23 bases sitting between them. The CDR3 DNA follows: TGTGCCAGTACCACCCAAGGGGGGGGCGGGCGGTCACCCCTCCACTTT. It is translated as CASTTQGGGGRSPLHF.

The rearrangement links TRBV7-3 to TRBJ1-2; D gene uncertain. The CDR3 is 14 residues long. CDR1 and CDR2 (germline): SGHTA, FQGTGA. The germline V and J ends were trimmed by 5 bases and 14 bases, with 24 bases remaining between them. The CDR3 sequence: CASSPSHQDPVRTF. The CDR3 nucleotides are TGTGCCAGCAGCCCAAGTCACCAGGACCCCGTTCGGACCTTC.

The chain recombines TRBV9 with TRBJ1-1, with 8 bases lining up with TRBD1. This CDR3 has 13 amino acids. Per germline, CDR1 SGDLS and CDR2 YYNGEE. Germline trimming cut 5 bases from V and 1 base from J; bases unmatched to any gene: 1. CDR3 DNA: TGTGCCAGCAGGGACAGGGAGAACACTGAAGCTTTCTTT. It encodes CASRDRENTEAFF.

The chain uses TRBV6-1 and TRBJ1-2, with 7 nucleotides matching TRBD1. The V gene's germline CDR1 is MNHNS and CDR2 SASEGT. This CDR3 has 16 amino acids. J was trimmed by 6 bases and V by 8 bases; bases with no gene match: 18. CDR3 nucleotides: TGTGCCAGCGGAAGTCACACCCGAAGACAGGGAGATGGCTACACCTTC. Amino acids: CASGSHTRRQGDGYTF.

This clonotype was counted once. DNA of the CDR3: TGCAGCGTTGAGGGACAGGGGGCCACTGAAGCTTTCTTT. Its translation is CSVEGQGATEAFF. The rearrangement links TRBV29-1 to TRBJ1-1; 12 bases agree with TRBD1. Germline CDR1 SQVTM, CDR2 ANQGSEA. V gave up 3 bases and J gave up 4 bases; unmatched junction bases: 0. The CDR3 spans 13 residues.

The chain has TRBV3-1 and TRBJ2-5; 7 bases map to TRBD1. This CDR3 comprises 17 residues. Trimming removed 0 bases from V and 2 bases from J; junction bases left unmatched: 9. CDR1 is LGHDT, CDR2 YNNKEL, per germline (reference sequence). In DNA form, the CDR3 reads TGTGCCAGCAGCCAAGAAGGGGGCCCGCCAAGACAAGAGACCCAGTACTTC. The encoded protein is CASSQEGGPPRQETQYF.

V is TRBV7-2 and J is TRBJ1-5; no clear D. The CDR3 is made up of 14 amino acids. Germline V gene data show CDR1 as SGHTA and CDR2 as FQGNSA. Trimming removed 5 bases at V and 1 base at J, with 9 bases between. The DNA of the CDR3 is TGTGCCAGCAGCCCAACGTTAAGCAATCAGCCCCAGCATTTT. Residues: CASSPTLSNQPQHF.

The chain is built from TRBV7-9 and TRBJ2-3; a possible D gene is TRBD1 (5 bases). V lost 7 bases and J 6 bases, leaving 14 bases between the germline ends. The CDR3 has 13 amino acids. Germline loops: CDR1 SEHNR, CDR2 FQNEAQ (reference sequence). The CDR3 DNA follows: TGTGCCAGCAAGCAGGGTTTAACCGATACGCAGTATTTT. Encoded protein: CASKQGLTDTQYF.

CDR3 residues: CASSVGVSGELFF. The CDR3 bases are TGTGCCAGCAGCGTAGGGGTTTCTGGGGAGCTGTTTTTT. The rearrangement uses TRBV9 and TRBJ2-2; D unresolved. From germline, CDR1 is SGDLS and CDR2 YYNGEE. With 0 bases removed from V and 8 bases from J, the gap between germline ends came to 8 bases. The CDR3 length is 13 residues.

This chain connects TRBV30 to TRBJ2-3; 12 bases map to TRBD2. CDR1 GTSNPN and CDR2 SVGIG come from the germline V gene (reference sequence). CDR3 size: 15 residues. V shed 2 bases, J shed 8 bases, and the junction held 8 bases outside the gene matches. The CDR3 DNA reads TGTGCCTGGAGTCGACTAGCGGGAGTCGATGGTACGCAGTATTTT. Amino acid sequence: CAWSRLAGVDGTQYF.

This clonotype occurred a few times. The genes are TRBV12-3 or TRBV12-4 and TRBJ2-1; 7 bases match TRBD2. This CDR3 region has 14 residues. Trimming took 7 bases from V and 0 from J; bases not matched to a gene: 3. The CDR3: CASKGGSSYNEQFF. In DNA, the CDR3 is TGTGCCAGCAAGGGCGGGAGCTCCTACAATGAGCAGTTCTTC.

V gene TRBV12-3 or TRBV12-4 combines with J gene TRBJ1-2; D is perhaps TRBD1 (5 bases). Deletions cut 4 bases from V and 0 bases from J, with 12 bases between. The CDR3 runs to 15 residues. As DNA, the CDR3 is TGTGCCAGCAGTTCCTCTCCCAGGGCTAACTATGGCTACACCTTC. The encoded protein is CASSSSPRANYGYTF.

This clonotype has just one count. The chain combines TRBV7-9 with TRBJ1-3; D ambiguous. The CDR3 is 15 residues long. V lost 1 base, J lost 8 bases, and 15 bases lay in between. Per germline, CDR1 SEHNR and CDR2 FQNEAQ (reference sequence). The CDR3 sequence: CASSLGEPVGDTIYF. The CDR3 DNA follows: TGTGCCAGCAGCTTAGGCGAACCGGTGGGAGACACCATATATTTT. Full variable domain (missing parts from reference TRBV7-9 and TRBJ1-3): DTGVSQNPRHKITKRGQNVTFRCDPISEHNRLYWYRQTLGQGPEFLTYFQNEAQLEKSRLLSDRFSAERPKGSFSTLEIQRTEQGDSAMYLCASSLGEPVGDTIYFGEGSWLTVV.

The chain joins TRBV19 to TRBJ1-1, with no clear D. CDR1 and CDR2 from the germline V gene are LNHDA and SQIVND (reference sequence). Trimming shortened V by 4 bases and J by 0 bases, and 12 bases separated the two germline ends. The CDR3 runs 15 residues. The chain's CDR3 is CASSNPGPVNTEAFF. CDR3 DNA: TGTGCCAGTAGTAACCCCGGGCCCGTGAACACTGAAGCTTTCTTT.

This clonotype was counted only a few times. The V gene is TRBV7-9, the J gene TRBJ1-2; tentative D call: TRBD1 (6 bases). The CDR3 totals 13 residues. Germline V gives CDR1 SEHNR, CDR2 FQNEAQ (reference sequence). The V gene lost 1 base and the J gene lost 5 bases, with 8 bases spanning the gap. The CDR3 region has the DNA TGTGCCAGCAGCTTAGGGACAGTATATGGCTACACCTTC. Residues: CASSLGTVYGYTF.

This chain uses TRBV27 with TRBJ1-2, with 9 nucleotides matching TRBD1. The length of the CDR3 is 15 residues. Trimming removed 5 bases from V and 8 bases from J; junction bases left unmatched: 12. Germline loops: CDR1 MNHEY, CDR2 SMNVEV (reference sequence). The CDR3 DNA reads as TGTGCCAGCAGTCCCGGGACAGGGATTGTTAGGGGCTACACCTTC. As protein: CASSPGTGIVRGYTF.

This clonotype was detected only once. The gene calls are TRBV19 and TRBJ1-1, with a weak D call TRBD1 (5 bases). V was pared by 1 base and J by 5 bases, with 17 bases between. CDR1 and CDR2 from the germline V gene are LNHDA and SQIVND (reference sequence). The CDR3 spans 16 residues. The CDR3 sequence: CASSIGKGRLRTEAFF. CDR3 coding DNA: TGTGCCAGTAGTATAGGAAAGGGGAGATTGAGGACTGAAGCTTTCTTT.

A note on this clonotype: The junction shows a germline mismatch at one end, possibly a read error. The chain recombines TRBV4-3 with TRBJ2-5; no clear D. The CDR3 length is 14 residues. Germline-derived CDR1 and CDR2 are LGHNA and YSLEER. As DNA, the CDR3 is TGCGCCAGCAGCCAGGCCGTGAGGCCAGTAAGGCCGGACTTC. This gives the protein CASSQAVRPVRPDF.

The chain joins TRBV6-5 to TRBJ1-2; D remains unclear. Trimming shortened V by 2 bases and J by 4 bases, and 11 bases separated the two germline ends. The germline gives CDR1 MNHEY, CDR2 SVGAGI. There are 14 residues in the CDR3. CDR3 residues: CASSYLPRGYGYTF. The CDR3 coding sequence is TGTGCCAGCAGTTACCTACCGCGGGGCTATGGCTACACCTTC.

This clonotype showed up just once. The chain uses TRBV29-1 and TRBJ2-1, with TRBD2 as a possible D gene (5 bases). Trimming pared 5 bases from V and 3 bases from J, leaving 8 bases between. This CDR3 contains 12 residues. Germline V gives CDR1 SQVTM, CDR2 ANQGSEA. This CDR3 is CSVTRVYNEQFF. CDR3 DNA: TGCAGCGTTACGCGGGTCTACAATGAGCAGTTCTTC.

This chain connects TRBV29-1 to TRBJ2-3; 10 bases match TRBD2. The CDR3 runs to 13 residues. The V segment lost 8 bases and the J segment 6 bases; nucleotides outside the gene matches: 8. CDR1 is SQVTM, CDR2 ANQGSEA, per germline. The CDR3 is CSIQSGGDDTQYF. Here the CDR3 DNA reads TGCAGCATTCAAAGCGGGGGGGACGATACGCAGTATTTT.

The CDR3 coding sequence is TGCAGTGCTGAACAGGGGTCTGGCTACACCTTC. This gives the protein CSAEQGSGYTF. J is TRBJ1-2 and V is TRBV20-1, with TRBD1 matching over 7 bases. This CDR3 is built from 11 residues. Trimming at V came to 5 bases and at J to 7 bases, leaving 4 bases not matched to a gene. Germline CDR1 DFQATT, CDR2 SNEGSKA (reference sequence).

The V call is TRBV3-1, the J call TRBJ2-7, with D unclear. The CDR3 length is 14 residues. Germline V gene sequence: CDR1 LGHDT, CDR2 YNNKEL (reference sequence). The germline V and J ends were trimmed by 2 bases and 2 bases, with 10 bases remaining between them. In nucleotides, the CDR3 is TGTGCCAGCAGCCAATCCGGACCACCCTACGAGCAGTACTTC. Translation: CASSQSGPPYEQYF.

This rearrangement joins TRBV18 to TRBJ1-4, with D tentatively TRBD1 (5 bases). The V end lost 3 bases, the J end lost 8 bases, and 19 bases lay between the germline ends. CDR3 length: 16 residues. CDR1 is KGHSH and CDR2 is LQKENI in the germline V gene. The CDR3 is CASSPVPETVTEKLFF. The CDR3, as DNA: TGTGCCAGCTCACCCGTTCCTGAGACAGTAACGGAAAAACTGTTTTTT.

The J gene is TRBJ1-5, the V gene TRBV5-1; D not certain. Looked up from germline, CDR1 is SGHRS and CDR2 is YFSETQ. The V and J ends lost 0 bases and 1 base respectively, with 5 bases between them. The CDR3 extends over 14 amino acids. CDR3 sequence reads: CASSLAPSNQPQHF. The CDR3 coding sequence is TGCGCCAGCAGCTTGGCCCCGAGCAATCAGCCCCAGCATTTT.